The source of this TCR beta chain is a study of early T cells in non-severe SARS-CoV-2 infection. TCRdb recomputed calls from the 5' RACE reads with MiXCR, one row per CDR3 protein. Found here are roughly 38,000 distinct CDR3 sequences, around 6% of them singletons; the top ten hold about 4.2%. The germline V gene encodes CDR1 SQVTM and CDR2 ANQGSEA. There are 11 residues in the CDR3. V shed 3 bases and J shed 1 base, with 3 bases lying between them. The source is an adult who was a healthcare worker with PCR-confirmed SARS-CoV-2 infection or an uninfected control (not recorded which). The chain employs TRBV29-1 and TRBJ1-1; no reliable D call. This material consisted of whole blood, taken at baseline. CDR3 DNA: TGCAGCGTTGAGGGGAACACTGAAGCTTTCTTT. This translates into CSVEGNTEAFF.